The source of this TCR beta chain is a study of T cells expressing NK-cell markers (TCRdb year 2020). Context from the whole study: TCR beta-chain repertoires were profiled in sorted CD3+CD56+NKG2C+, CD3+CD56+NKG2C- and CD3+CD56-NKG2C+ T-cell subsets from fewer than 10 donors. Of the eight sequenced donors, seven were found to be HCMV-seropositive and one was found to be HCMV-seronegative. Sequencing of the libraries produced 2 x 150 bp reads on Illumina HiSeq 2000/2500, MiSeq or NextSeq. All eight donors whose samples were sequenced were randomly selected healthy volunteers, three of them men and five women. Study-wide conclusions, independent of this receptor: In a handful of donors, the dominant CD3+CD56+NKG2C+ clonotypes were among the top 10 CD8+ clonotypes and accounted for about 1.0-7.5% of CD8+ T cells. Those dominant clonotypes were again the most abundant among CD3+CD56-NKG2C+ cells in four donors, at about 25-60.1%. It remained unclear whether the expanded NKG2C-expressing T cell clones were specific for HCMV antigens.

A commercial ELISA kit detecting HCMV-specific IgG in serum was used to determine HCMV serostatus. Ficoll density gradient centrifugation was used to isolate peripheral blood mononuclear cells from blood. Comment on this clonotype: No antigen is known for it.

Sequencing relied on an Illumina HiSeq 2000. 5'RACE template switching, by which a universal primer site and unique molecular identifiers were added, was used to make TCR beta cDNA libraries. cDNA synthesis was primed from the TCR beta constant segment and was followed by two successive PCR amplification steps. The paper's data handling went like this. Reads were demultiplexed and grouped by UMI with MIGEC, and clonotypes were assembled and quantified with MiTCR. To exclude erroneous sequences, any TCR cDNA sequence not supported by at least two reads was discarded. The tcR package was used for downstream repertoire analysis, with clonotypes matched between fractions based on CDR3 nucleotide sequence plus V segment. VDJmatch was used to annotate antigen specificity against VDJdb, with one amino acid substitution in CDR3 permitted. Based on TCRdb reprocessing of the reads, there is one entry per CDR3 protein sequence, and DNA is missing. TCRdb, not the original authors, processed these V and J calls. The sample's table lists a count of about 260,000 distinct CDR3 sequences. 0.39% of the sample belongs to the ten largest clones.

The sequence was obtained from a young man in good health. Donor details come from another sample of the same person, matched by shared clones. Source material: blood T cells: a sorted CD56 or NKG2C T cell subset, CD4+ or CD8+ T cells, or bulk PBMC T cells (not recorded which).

The CDR3 in this case is CASSARLAGAQETQYF. Here the chain combines TRBV14 and TRBJ2-5; absent DNA, TCRdb's TRBD2 call cannot be checked. Reading the germline V gene gives CDR1 SGHDN and CDR2 FVKESK. The CDR3 measures 16 amino acids from cysteine to phenylalanine. No DNA accompanies this entry.